The 21 T cell receptor beta chains below were found in one sample sequenced in a study of blood T cell repertoires in COVID-19 (TCRdb year 2020). Library method: the immunoSEQ multiplex PCR assay. Entries here come from immuneACCESS through TCRdb and include only in-frame sequences with V and J called. Some clones fail to appear in such tables; in the studies checked, an unresolved V gene covers under half of the shortfall, and the cause of the remainder is unknown. This sample gives more than 25,000 clones in total; about nine tenths of them show up just once. Of the sample, roughly 5% falls within the top ten clones. Material for sequencing was peripheral blood. The receptors were sampled from a man aged 60 to 69 with active COVID-19.

The J gene is TRBJ1-2, the V gene TRBV14; D perhaps matches TRBD1 (6 bases). The CDR3 is 14 amino acids. Germline V gene sequence: CDR1 SGHDN, CDR2 FVKESK. V lost 0 bases, J lost 4 bases, and 9 bases lay in between. The CDR3 region is CASSQDRGFYGYTF. CDR3 in DNA: TGTGCCAGCAGCCAAGACAGGGGTTTCTATGGCTACACCTTC.

V and J are TRBV6-5 and TRBJ1-5, with D tentatively TRBD1 (6 bases). This CDR3 is 15 amino acids long. V shed 2 bases and J shed 6 bases, with 14 bases lying between them. Germline V gene lookup returns CDR1 MNHEY and CDR2 SVGAGI. CDR3 loop: CASSYGSGEGQPQHF. CDR3 nucleotides: TGTGCCAGCAGTTACGGTTCAGGGGAAGGTCAGCCCCAGCATTTT.

About this clone: Within the sample, other DNA sequences also encode this same CDR3. The chain couples TRBV19 to TRBJ1-2; D is unresolved. Germline V gene lookup returns CDR1 LNHDA and CDR2 SQIVND (reference sequence). V was pared by 9 bases and J by 0 bases, with 11 bases between. The CDR3 is 13 residues long. DNA of the CDR3: TGTGCCAGCAATGAGCGTGCTAACTATGGCTACACCTTC. Its protein product is CASNERANYGYTF.

CDR3 protein: CASSSFRDLEQFF. In nucleotides, the CDR3 is TGTGCCAGCAGCTCATTCCGGGACTTAGAGCAGTTCTTC. V and J are TRBV7-6 and TRBJ2-1; possible D gene TRBD2, 6 bases. In germline, CDR1 is SGHVS, CDR2 FNYEAQ. V was clipped by 4 bases and J by 10 bases, with 14 bases between them. The CDR3 contains 13 residues.

This clone showed up just a few times. This chain joins TRBV7-2 and TRBJ2-1; D perhaps matches TRBD2 (9 bases). The germline gives CDR1 SGHTA, CDR2 FQGNSA. Trimming stripped 2 bases from V and 6 bases from J, with 23 bases between. This CDR3 comprises 18 residues. The CDR3 protein is CASSLRRQGRGGRNEQFF. The CDR3, as DNA: TGTGCCAGCAGCTTAAGGCGACAGGGGCGGGGGGGCCGCAATGAGCAGTTCTTC.

The chain has TRBV6-5 and TRBJ2-7; weak D call: TRBD2 (5 bases). Between the trimmed V and J ends, which lost 0 bases and 6 bases, there was a span of 18 bases. The CDR3 runs 16 residues. CDR1 is MNHEY, CDR2 SVGAGI, per germline. This CDR3 reads CASSYSGVPSKREQYF. CDR3 in DNA: TGTGCCAGCAGTTACTCGGGAGTCCCGAGTAAGCGCGAGCAGTACTTC.

The count of this clone is one. The chain uses TRBV12-3 or TRBV12-4 and TRBJ1-1; 7 bases are shared with TRBD1. After removal of 6 bases from V and 6 bases from J, the junction contained 4 bases not matched to a gene. The length of the CDR3 is 12 residues. CDR3 DNA: TGTGCCAGCAGCATTCAGGGGGCTGAAGCTTTCTTT. It translates to CASSIQGAEAFF.

This clone was counted a few times. The V call is TRBV5-1, the J call TRBJ1-5; D perhaps matches TRBD1 (6 bases). This CDR3 is built from 16 residues. Per the germline V gene, CDR1 is SGHRS and CDR2 is YFSETQ. V was shortened by 6 bases and J by 0 bases, with 16 bases between the two germline ends. The CDR3, as DNA: TGCGCCAGCAACCCGGACAGCGATTATAGCAATCAGCCCCAGCATTTT. This codes for CASNPDSDYSNQPQHF.

V is TRBV5-1 and J is TRBJ1-2; D gene uncertain. The CDR3 is 13 amino acids. The germline V gene has CDR1 SGHRS and CDR2 YFSETQ. Trimming took 6 bases from V and 0 from J, leaving 9 bases between them. CDR3 bases: TGCGCCAGCACGCAGAATGCTAACTATGGCTACACCTTC. Encoded protein: CASTQNANYGYTF.

The rearrangement links TRBV6-5 to TRBJ1-2; D gene unclear. The length of the CDR3 is 12 residues. The V gene lost 4 bases and the J gene lost 2 bases, with 5 bases spanning the gap. Germline V CDR1 and CDR2: MNHEY, SVGAGI. The CDR3 nucleotides are TGTGCCAGCAGTTCCGGGAACTATGGCTACACCTTC. Protein: CASSSGNYGYTF.

In this sample, this clone turned up once. The chain recombines TRBV13 with TRBJ2-1; the match to TRBD2 covers 7 bases. This CDR3 contains 15 residues. The V gene end was trimmed by 5 bases and the J gene end by 3 bases; junction bases not matched to a gene: 7. The germline gives CDR1 PRHDT, CDR2 FYEKMQ (reference sequence). The DNA for the CDR3 is TGTGCCAGCAGCCGAAGCGGGGCGATCTACAATGAGCAGTTCTTC. It codes for CASSRSGAIYNEQFF.

The rearrangement uses TRBV9 and TRBJ1-6; TRBD1 is a possible D gene (6 bases). Germline V CDR1 and CDR2: SGDLS, YYNGEE. Trimming removed 2 bases from V and 6 bases from J, with 12 bases in between. This CDR3 has 15 residues. The CDR3 loop reads CASSVYRTANSPLHF. The CDR3 DNA reads as TGTGCCAGCAGCGTTTACCGGACAGCTAATTCACCCCTCCACTTT.

The chain links TRBV5-6 to TRBJ1-5; 8 bases align to TRBD1. J lost 5 bases, V lost 0 bases, and 13 bases had no gene match. Per the germline V gene, CDR1 is SGHDT and CDR2 is YYEEEE. This CDR3 is 18 amino acids long. CDR3 loop: CASSLVGSSSRGHQPQHF. CDR3 nucleotides: TGTGCCAGCAGCTTGGTAGGATCATCCTCCAGGGGGCATCAGCCCCAGCATTTT.

J is TRBJ2-2 and V is TRBV5-4, with TRBD1 as a possible D gene (6 bases). CDR1 SGHNT and CDR2 YYREEE come from the germline V gene (reference sequence). This CDR3 contains 16 residues. The V end was cut by 3 bases, the J end by 1 base, with 13 bases between. CDR3 amino acids: CASSSPGTRNTGELFF. CDR3 nucleotides: TGTGCCAGCAGCTCCCCCGGGACAAGGAACACCGGGGAGCTGTTTTTT.

This clone was seen more than once but under ten times. The rearrangement links TRBV7-3 to TRBJ1-3; D ambiguous. Germline V gives CDR1 SGHTA, CDR2 FQGTGA. This CDR3 region has 15 residues. The ends were cut back, 6 bases at V and 0 bases at J, with 12 bases in the middle. The CDR3 DNA sequence: TGTGCCAGCAGTCGGGATTTGGGCTCTGGAAACACCATATATTTT. This sequence encodes CASSRDLGSGNTIYF.

The count of this clone is one. This rearrangement joins TRBV6-2 or TRBV6-3 to TRBJ1-3; D is unresolved. This CDR3 is 16 amino acids long. The V gene lost 0 bases and the J gene lost 4 bases, with 13 bases spanning the gap. Germline-derived CDR1 and CDR2 are MNHEY and SVGEGT. Here the CDR3 DNA reads TGTGCCAGCAGTTACTCGTCACCCTCGAGAGGAAACACCATATATTTT. This gives the protein CASSYSSPSRGNTIYF.

V usage is TRBV27 and J usage is TRBJ2-5; D uncertain. CDR1 is MNHEY, CDR2 SMNVEV, per germline (reference sequence). CDR3 size: 13 residues. The V end lost 6 bases, the J end lost 1 base, and 9 bases lay between the germline ends. The CDR3 DNA sequence: TGTGCCAGCAGATCCTACTCCCAAGAGACCCAGTACTTC. Translated, it gives CASRSYSQETQYF.

The J gene is TRBJ1-1, the V gene TRBV18; D not certain. V lost 6 bases to trimming and J lost 7 bases, with 18 bases between them. The germline CDR1 and CDR2 sequences are KGHSH and LQKENI. CDR3 size: 14 residues. CDR3 loop: CASSPDKLIGEAFF. The CDR3 nucleotides are TGTGCCAGCTCCCCCGACAAGTTGATCGGTGAAGCTTTCTTT.

The rearrangement joins TRBV19 to TRBJ2-7; TRBD1 might be the D (6 bases). V was clipped by 3 bases and J by 2 bases, with 11 bases between them. Germline CDR1 and CDR2: LNHDA and SQIVND (reference sequence). The CDR3 has 14 residues. The CDR3 protein is CASSIGQGTYEQYF. For the CDR3, the DNA is TGTGCCAGTAGTATTGGTCAGGGGACCTACGAGCAGTACTTC.

The rearrangement links TRBV5-4 to TRBJ2-3; 8 nucleotides agree with TRBD1. Germline loops: CDR1 SGHNT, CDR2 YYREEE (reference sequence). Trimming at V came to 0 bases and at J to 2 bases, leaving 2 bases not matched to a gene. CDR3 length: 15 residues. In nucleotides, the CDR3 is TGTGCCAGCAGCTTGGGGACAGGGAACACAGATACGCAGTATTTT. Its translation is CASSLGTGNTDTQYF.

The chain employs TRBV19 and TRBJ2-7, with D possibly being TRBD2 (6 bases). Trimming took 7 bases from V and 0 from J, leaving 16 bases between them. The CDR3 spans 15 residues. The germline CDR1 and CDR2 sequences are LNHDA and SQIVND (reference sequence). CDR3 loop: CASKLRDWSSYEQYF. The CDR3 DNA sequence: TGTGCCAGTAAACTCCGGGACTGGAGCTCCTACGAGCAGTACTTC.